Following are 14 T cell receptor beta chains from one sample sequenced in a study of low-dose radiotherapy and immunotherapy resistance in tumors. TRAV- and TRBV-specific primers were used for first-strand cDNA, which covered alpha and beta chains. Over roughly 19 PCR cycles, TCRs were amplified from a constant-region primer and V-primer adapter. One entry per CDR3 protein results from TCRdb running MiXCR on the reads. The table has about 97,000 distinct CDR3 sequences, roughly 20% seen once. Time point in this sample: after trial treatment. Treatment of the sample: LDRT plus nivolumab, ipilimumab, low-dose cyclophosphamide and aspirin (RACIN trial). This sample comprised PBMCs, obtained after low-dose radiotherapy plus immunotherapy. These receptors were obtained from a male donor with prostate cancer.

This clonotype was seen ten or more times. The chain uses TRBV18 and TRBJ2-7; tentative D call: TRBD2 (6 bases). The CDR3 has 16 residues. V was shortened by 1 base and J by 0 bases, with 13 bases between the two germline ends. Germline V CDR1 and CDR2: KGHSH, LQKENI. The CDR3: CASSPRGGRDSYEQYF. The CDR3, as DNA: TGTGCCAGCTCACCACGAGGAGGGCGAGACTCCTACGAGCAGTACTTC.

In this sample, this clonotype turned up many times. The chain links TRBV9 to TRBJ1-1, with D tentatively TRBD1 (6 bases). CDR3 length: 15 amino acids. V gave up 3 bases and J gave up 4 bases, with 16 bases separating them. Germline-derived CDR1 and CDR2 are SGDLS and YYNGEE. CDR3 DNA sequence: TGTGCCAGCAGCGCCGAACAGGGACCCTCCACTGAAGCTTTCTTT. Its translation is CASSAEQGPSTEAFF. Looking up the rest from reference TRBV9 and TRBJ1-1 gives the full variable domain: DSGVTQTPKHLITATGQRVTLRCSPRSGDLSVYWYQQSLDQGLQFLIQYYNGEERAKGNILERFSAQQFPDLHSELNLSSLELGDSALYFCASSAEQGPSTEAFFGQGTRLTVV.

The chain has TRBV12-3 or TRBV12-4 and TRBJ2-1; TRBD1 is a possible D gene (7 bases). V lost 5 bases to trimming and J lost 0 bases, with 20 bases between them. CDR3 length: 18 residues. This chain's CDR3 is CASSPGGKAGTSYNEQFF. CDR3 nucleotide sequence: TGTGCCAGCAGTCCAGGGGGGAAGGCGGGGACCTCCTACAATGAGCAGTTCTTC.

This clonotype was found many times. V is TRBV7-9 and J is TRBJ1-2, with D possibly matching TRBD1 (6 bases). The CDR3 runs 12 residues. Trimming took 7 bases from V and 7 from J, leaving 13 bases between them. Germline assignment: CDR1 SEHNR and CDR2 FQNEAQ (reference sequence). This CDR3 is CASTIQGSGYTF. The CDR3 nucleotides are TGTGCCAGCACCATACAGGGTAGTGGCTACACCTTC.

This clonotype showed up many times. CDR3 residues: CASSQDAGQGYGYTF. For the CDR3, the DNA is TGTGCCAGCAGCCAAGATGCGGGACAGGGCTATGGCTACACCTTC. The rearrangement joins TRBV4-2 to TRBJ1-2; 9 bases map to TRBD1. Unmatched junction bases numbered 3, after V lost 0 bases and J lost 4 bases. The CDR3 length is 15 residues. Per the germline V gene, CDR1 is LGHNA and CDR2 is YNFKEQ.

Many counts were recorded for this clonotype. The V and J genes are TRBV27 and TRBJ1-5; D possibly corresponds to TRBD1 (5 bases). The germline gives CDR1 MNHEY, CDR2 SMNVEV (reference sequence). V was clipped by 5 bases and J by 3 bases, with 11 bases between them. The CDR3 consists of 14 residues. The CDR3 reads CASSRGVDNQPQHF. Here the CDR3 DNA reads TGTGCCAGCAGTCGGGGCGTCGACAATCAGCCCCAGCATTTT.

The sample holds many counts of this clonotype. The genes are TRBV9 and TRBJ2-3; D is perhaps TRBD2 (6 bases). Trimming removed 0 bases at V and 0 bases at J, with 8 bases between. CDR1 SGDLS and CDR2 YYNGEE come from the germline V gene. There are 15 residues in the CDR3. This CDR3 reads CASSVVAASTDTQYF. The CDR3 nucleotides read TGTGCCAGCAGCGTAGTAGCGGCTAGCACAGATACGCAGTATTTT.

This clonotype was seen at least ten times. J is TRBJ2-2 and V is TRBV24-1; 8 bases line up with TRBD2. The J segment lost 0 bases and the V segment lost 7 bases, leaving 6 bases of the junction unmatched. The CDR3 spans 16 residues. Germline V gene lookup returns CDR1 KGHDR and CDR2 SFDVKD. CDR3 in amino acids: CATSPAGGANTGELFF. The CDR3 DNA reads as TGTGCCACCAGCCCCGCGGGGGGTGCGAACACCGGGGAGCTGTTTTTT.

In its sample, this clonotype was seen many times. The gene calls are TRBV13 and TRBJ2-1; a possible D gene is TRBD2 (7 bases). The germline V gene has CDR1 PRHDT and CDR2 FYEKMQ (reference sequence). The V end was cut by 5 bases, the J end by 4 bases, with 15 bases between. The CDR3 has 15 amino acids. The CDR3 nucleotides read TGTGCCAGCAGCCCGGGGGCGGGGGCGTACAATGAGCAGTTCTTC. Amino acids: CASSPGAGAYNEQFF.

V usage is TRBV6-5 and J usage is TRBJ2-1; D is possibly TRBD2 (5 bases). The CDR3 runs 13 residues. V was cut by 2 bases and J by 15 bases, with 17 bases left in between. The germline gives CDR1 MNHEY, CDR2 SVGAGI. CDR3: CASSYRDRNIAFF. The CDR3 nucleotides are TGTGCCAGCAGTTACCGGGATCGAAACATCGCGTTCTTC.

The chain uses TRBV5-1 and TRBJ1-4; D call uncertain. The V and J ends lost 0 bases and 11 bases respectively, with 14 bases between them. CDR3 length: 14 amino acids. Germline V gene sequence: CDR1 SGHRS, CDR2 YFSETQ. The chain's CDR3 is CASSLEWRPGKLFF. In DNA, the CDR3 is TGCGCCAGCAGCTTGGAGTGGCGACCGGGGAAACTGTTTTTT. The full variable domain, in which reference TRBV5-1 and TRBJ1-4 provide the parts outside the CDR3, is KAGVTQTPRYLIKTRGQQVTLSCSPISGHRSVSWYQQTPGQGLQFLFEYFSETQRNKGNFPGRFSGRQFSNSRSEMNVSTLELGDSALYLCASSLEWRPGKLFFGSGTQLSVL.

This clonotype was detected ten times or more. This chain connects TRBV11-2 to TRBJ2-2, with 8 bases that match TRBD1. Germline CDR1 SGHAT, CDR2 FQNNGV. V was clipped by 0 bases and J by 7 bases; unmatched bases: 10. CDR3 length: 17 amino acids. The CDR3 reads CASSLDSRRGRDGELFF. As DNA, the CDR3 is TGTGCCAGCAGCTTAGATTCGCGCAGGGGGCGAGACGGGGAGCTGTTTTTT.

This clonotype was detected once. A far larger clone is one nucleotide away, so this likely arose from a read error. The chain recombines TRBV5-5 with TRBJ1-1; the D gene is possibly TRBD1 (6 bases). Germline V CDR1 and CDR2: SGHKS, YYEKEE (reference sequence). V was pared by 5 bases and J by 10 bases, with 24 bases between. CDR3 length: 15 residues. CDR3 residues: CASRPSQGSFAVAFF. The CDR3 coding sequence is TGTGCCAGCAGACCGTCACAGGGTTCTTTTGCTGTAGCTTTCTTT. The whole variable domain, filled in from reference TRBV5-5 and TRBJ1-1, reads DAGVTQSPTHLIKTRGQQVTLRCSPISGHKSVSWYQQVLGQGPQFIFQYYEKEERGRGNFPDRFSARQFPNYSSELNVNALLLGDSALYLCASRPSQGSFAVAFFGQGTRLTVV.

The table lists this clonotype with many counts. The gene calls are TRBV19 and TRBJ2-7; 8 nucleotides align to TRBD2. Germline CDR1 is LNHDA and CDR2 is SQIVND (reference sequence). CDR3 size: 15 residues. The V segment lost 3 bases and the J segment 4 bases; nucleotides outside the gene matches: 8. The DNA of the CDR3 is TGTGCCAGTAGTATCTCCGGACTAGCAGGATACGAGCAGTACTTC. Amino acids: CASSISGLAGYEQYF.